Listed below are T cell receptor beta chains from one sample, sequenced in a study of cytomegalovirus exposure and HLA in healthy donors. Profiled with immunoSEQ multiplex PCR; TCRdb holds only in-frame clones, not every one. Of 150,000 to 180,000 clones listed, approximately 69% are singletons. The sample consisted of PBMCs. Receptor source: a man aged 25-45 years in good health and CMV-seronegative. Each CDR3 is given with its conserved first and last residue. D genes are given only for firm matches. Clone sizes are given selectively: once, few, many, or a class where the clone is expanded.

clone size	D gene	V gene	J gene	CDR3 DNA	CDR3 protein
few	NA	TRBV7-3	TRBJ2-5	TGTGCCAGCAGCTTGAGCAGGGATCAAGAGACCCAGTACTTC	CASSLSRDQETQYF
NA	NA	TRBV19	TRBJ2-7	TGTGCCAGTAGTATAGGCACAGGGCATTACGAGCAGTACTTC	CASSIGTGHYEQYF
NA	NA	TRBV18	TRBJ1-4	TGTGCCAGCTCACCACGAGGAAACGAAAAACTGTTTTTT	CASSPRGNEKLFF
NA	NA	TRBV28	TRBJ2-7	TGTGCCAGCAGTTTAGGGGCCGGCGAGCAGTACTTC	CASSLGAGEQYF
NA	TRBD1	TRBV5-1	TRBJ1-6	TGCGCCAGCAGCTTGGGGACAGGGGGAGAATCACCCCTCCACTTT	CASSLGTGGESPLHF
NA	NA	TRBV18	TRBJ1-2	TGTGCCAGCTCACCAGAAACAGAACTTAACTATGGCTACACCTTC	CASSPETELNYGYTF
NA	TRBD1	TRBV2	TRBJ2-7	TGTGCCAGCAGTGAGCTCCCCGGGACAGTCTACGAGCAGTACTTC	CASSELPGTVYEQYF
NA	NA	TRBV4-1	TRBJ1-4	TGCGCCAGCAGCCAAGTCGCTTCATCCCGGGGAGAAAAACTGTTTTTT	CASSQVASSRGEKLFF
NA	NA	TRBV29-1	TRBJ1-4	TGCAGCGTTGGTGTCCAGGGTAATGAAAAACTGTTTTTT	CSVGVQGNEKLFF
NA	NA	TRBV20-1	TRBJ2-7	TGCAGTGCCTCGGGGATCGAGCAGTACTTC	CSASGIEQYF
NA	NA	TRBV11-1	TRBJ1-3	TGTGCCAGCAGCTTAGACTTCTCCTCTGGAAACACCATATATTTT	CASSLDFSSGNTIYF
few	TRBD2	TRBV5-1	TRBJ2-1	TGCGCCAGCAGCCCTGGGACTAGCGGGGGCAATGAGCAGTTCTTC	CASSPGTSGGNEQFF
NA	TRBD1	TRBV27	TRBJ1-5	TGTGCCAGCAGTTTAGGGACAGACAGCAATCAGCCCCAGCATTTT	CASSLGTDSNQPQHF
few	TRBD1	TRBV28	TRBJ1-5	TGTGCCAGCAGTCTCCAGACAGGGGGCAATCAGCCCCAGCATTTT	CASSLQTGGNQPQHF
NA	NA	TRBV6-1	TRBJ2-7	TGTGCCAGCAGTGCGACAGCTTCCTACGAGCAGTACTTC	CASSATASYEQYF
NA	TRBD1	TRBV5-6	TRBJ2-7	TGTGCCAGCAGCGGGGGTTACCGGGACAGGGCGATCGGGGAGCAGTACTTC	CASSGGYRDRAIGEQYF
many	TRBD2	TRBV4-2	TRBJ2-7	TGTGCCAGCAGCCCGGGACTAGCGGGGGCCTACGAGCAGTACTTC	CASSPGLAGAYEQYF
NA	TRBD1	TRBV7-2	TRBJ2-1	TGTGCCAGCAGCTTAGCCGTGACAGGGTTTGAGCAGTTCTTC	CASSLAVTGFEQFF
NA	NA	TRBV25-1	TRBJ1-4	TGTGCCAGCAGTGACGGGGGGGGGCTCGGGGAAAAACTGTTTTTT	CASSDGGGLGEKLFF
NA	NA	TRBV11-2	TRBJ2-7	TGTGCCAGCAGCTTAGTGTTAGCGAACTACGAGCAGTACTTC	CASSLVLANYEQYF
NA	TRBD1	TRBV25-1	TRBJ1-2	TGTGCCAGCAGTGCGACGGACAGGCCAAATGGCTACACCTTC	CASSATDRPNGYTF
NA	NA	TRBV21-1	TRBJ2-7	TGTGCCAGCAGCCCTCGCCTTGACAGTTCCTACGAGCAGTACTTC	CASSPRLDSSYEQYF
NA	NA	TRBV10-3	TRBJ2-7	TGTGCCATCAGTGAGTCTGGGGCGGCTAATATCGAGCAGTACTTC	CAISESGAANIEQYF
few	TRBD1	TRBV5-1	TRBJ1-2	TGCGCCAGCAGCTTGGGACAGGGGAGAGGCTACCCCTTC	CASSLGQGRGYPF
NA	NA	TRBV7-8	TRBJ2-2	TGTGCCAGCAGCCCTACGTCGGGGGAACTAAGCACCGGGGAGCTGTTTTTT	CASSPTSGELSTGELFF
NA	TRBD2	TRBV19	TRBJ2-1	TGTGCCAGTAGTATAAGCGGGGGGACCTACAATGAGCAGTTCTTC	CASSISGGTYNEQFF
NA	TRBD2	TRBV14	TRBJ2-3	TGTGCCAGCAGCCAAACTGGGGGACTAGAAGCAGATACGCAGTATTTT	CASSQTGGLEADTQYF
NA	TRBD2	TRBV19	TRBJ2-5	TGTGCCAGTAGTATAGCCGGGGGGGGACAAGAGACCCAGTACTTC	CASSIAGGGQETQYF
once	NA	TRBV25-1	TRBJ2-7	TGTGCCAGCAGTGAATATAACTCCTACGAGCAGTACTTC	CASSEYNSYEQYF
NA	NA	TRBV28	TRBJ1-4	TGTGCCAGCAGTTCTGTGGGCAGGGGCGGTGAAAAACTGTTTTTT	CASSSVGRGGEKLFF
NA	NA	TRBV25-1	TRBJ1-6	TGTGCCAGCAGTCTCGGGACACGAGATAATTCACCCCTCCACTTT	CASSLGTRDNSPLHF
NA	NA	TRBV5-1	TRBJ2-7	TGCGCCAGCAGCTCAGAGGGTTGGGAGGCTTTGGGGTCCTACGAGCAGTACTTC	CASSSEGWEALGSYEQYF
NA	NA	TRBV5-1	TRBJ2-5	TGCGCCAGCAGCTTGGGATCTAAAACGTACTTC	CASSLGSKTYF
once	TRBD2	TRBV5-1	TRBJ2-1	TGCGCCAGCAACGGGGGGGCCTCCTACAATGAGCAGTTCTTC	CASNGGASYNEQFF
few	NA	TRBV27	TRBJ1-1	TGTGCCAGCACAGATCCAGGGAACACTGAAGCTTTCTTT	CASTDPGNTEAFF
NA	TRBD1	TRBV15	TRBJ2-7	TGTGCCACCAGCAGAGATTTAGGACAGGGCTACGAGCAGTACTTC	CATSRDLGQGYEQYF
NA	NA	TRBV19	TRBJ1-5	TGTGCCAGTAGTAAGACAGCTTATAGCAATCAGCCCCAGCATTTT	CASSKTAYSNQPQHF
once	NA	TRBV28	TRBJ1-6	TGTGCCAGCAGTTTGGGGCCGGAGAATTCACCCCTCCACTTT	CASSLGPENSPLHF
NA	NA	TRBV28	TRBJ1-5	TGTGCCAGCAGTAACGGGGAGCGGGCCCAGCATTTT	CASSNGERAQHF
NA	TRBD2	TRBV19	TRBJ2-7	TGTGCCAGTAGTATATCCGGGGGGAACGAGCAGTACTTC	CASSISGGNEQYF
once	TRBD2	TRBV5-1	TRBJ2-7	TGCGCCAGCAGCTTAGCGGGGAGAACCTACGAGCAGTACTTC	CASSLAGRTYEQYF
few	NA	TRBV4-1	TRBJ1-1	TGCGCCAGCAGCCAAATAATATCGGGGGAGGGGCGCACTGAAGCTTTCTTT	CASSQIISGEGRTEAFF
NA	NA	TRBV7-2	TRBJ2-1	TGTGCCAGCAGCCCCTCGGCCGGGTTTAAGTTCTTC	CASSPSAGFKFF
NA	TRBD2	TRBV5-4	TRBJ2-7	TGTGCCAGCAGCTTGTACCGGACTAGCGACTACGAGCAGTACTTC	CASSLYRTSDYEQYF
NA	NA	TRBV6-1	TRBJ1-5	TGTGCCAGCAGGGGGAGGGGAGAACCTAATCAGCCCCAGCATTTT	CASRGRGEPNQPQHF
NA	NA	TRBV28	TRBJ1-1	TGTGCCAGCAGTTTGCTCCAGGGTGGTGCTTTCTTT	CASSLLQGGAFF